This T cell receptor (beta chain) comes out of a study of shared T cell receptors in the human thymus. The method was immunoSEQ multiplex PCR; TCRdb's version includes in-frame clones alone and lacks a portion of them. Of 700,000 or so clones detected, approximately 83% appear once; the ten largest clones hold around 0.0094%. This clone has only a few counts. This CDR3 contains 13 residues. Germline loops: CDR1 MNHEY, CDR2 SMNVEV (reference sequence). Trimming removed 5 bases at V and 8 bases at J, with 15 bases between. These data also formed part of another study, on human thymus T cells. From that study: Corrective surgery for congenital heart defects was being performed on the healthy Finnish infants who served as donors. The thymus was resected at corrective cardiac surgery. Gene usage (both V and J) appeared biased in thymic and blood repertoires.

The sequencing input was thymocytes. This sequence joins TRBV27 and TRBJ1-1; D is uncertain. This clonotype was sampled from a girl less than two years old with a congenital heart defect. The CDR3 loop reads CASSEGPSGEAFF. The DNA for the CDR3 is TGTGCCAGCAGTGAAGGCCCCTCGGGGGAAGCTTTCTTT.